The rows below give T cell receptor beta chains drawn from one sample of a study of blood T cell repertoires in COVID-19. Here immunoSEQ multiplex PCR was the method, and the copy in TCRdb shows in-frame clones only, minus some. The table lists 230,000 or so clones, roughly 80% of them singletons. The sequenced sample consisted of peripheral blood. All receptors derive from a man aged 25-40 years with active or convalescent COVID-19. CDR3s leave out the opening cysteine and the closing phenylalanine or tryptophan. D genes are given only for firm matches.

V,D,CDR3
TRBV28,TRBD1,ASSLTGVEKLF
TRBV30,.,AWSVRQVQGGGYT
TRBV14,.,ASSRAGLYNEQF
TRBV6-6,TRBD2,ASSYKGGQDEQF
TRBV4-1,.,ASSQDRGVGEKLF
TRBV24-1,TRBD2,ATGWGGIQY
TRBV7-2,TRBD2,ASSLEPLAGEQF
TRBV25-1,.,ASRRGGISYEQY
TRBV5-1,TRBD1,ASSPRTGTNEQF
TRBV5-6,.,ASSLAGGVYEQY
TRBV4-2,.,ASSQDSRGSNYEQY
TRBV3-1/TRBV3-2,.,ASSQESGSGFYNEQF
TRBV28,.,ASTGQSYGYT
TRBV4-1,TRBD2,ASSSGLAGGNEQF
TRBV3-1/TRBV3-2,TRBD1,ASWRQGEAF
TRBV6-6,TRBD2,ASGLLAGESNEQF
TRBV9,TRBD2,ASSAPSGGQETQY
TRBV20-1,.,SAGQKETQY
TRBV4-2,TRBD1,ASSQADRDTEAF
TRBV9,TRBD2,ASSVASGASYEQY
TRBV12-3/TRBV12-4,TRBD1,ASSLYRGTEAF
TRBV7-2,.,ASSLVRGRLEPQH
TRBV5-4,.,ASSLGDTLGYGYT
TRBV3-1/TRBV3-2,.,ASSQPGTRGSPLH
TRBV7-8,.,ASSLARGYTDTQY
TRBV6-2/TRBV6-3,TRBD1,ASSYPGTGPNSPLH
TRBV5-5,.,ASSWVEGGNTEAF
TRBV9,TRBD2,ASSVREGTGELF
TRBV20-1,TRBD1,SASRGRDYGYT
TRBV5-4,TRBD1,ASSYGTASGNTIY
TRBV24-1,.,ATRAAGANVLT
TRBV2,.,ASRLLQETQY
TRBV5-6,.,ASSLRGAGETQY
TRBV7-2,.,ASSLDDGRGPTQY
TRBV6-5,TRBD1,ASRQTGGAWTEAF